The subject of this entry is one TCR beta chain. Its specificity is not known. Sequencing of TCR beta drew on CD8+ and CD4+ T cells from blood. Through negative isolation, CD4+ and CD8+ T cells were obtained, while TEMRA cells were enriched using FACS. The data are from a study of CD8 T cells in Susac syndrome. Study-wide results and caveats: Only a relatively small number of individuals were included in the TCR sequencing and HLA analysis.

With random hexamers, reverse transcription was performed on about 0.5 to 1 ug of RNA. TCRdb re-analysed the immunoSEQ multiplex PCR reads in MiXCR, keeping a single row per CDR3 protein. The sample includes about 180,000 distinct CDR3 sequences, around 94% of them seen just once. This CDR3 region has 15 residues. V gave up 4 bases and J gave up 8 bases, with 17 bases separating them. In germline, CDR1 is LGHNA, CDR2 YNFKEQ. The genes are TRBV4-2 and TRBJ1-4; D call uncertain. The sequence was obtained from a human donor with Susac syndrome. Sequencing input: CD4+ T cells from PBMCs. Here the CDR3 reads CASSRGRPGEEKLFF. The CDR3 DNA sequence: TGTGCCAGCAGCCGTGGACGTCCCGGTGAGGAAAAACTGTTTTTT.